This TCR beta chain was captured in a study of T cell repertoires in MIS-A myocarditis (dated by TCRdb to between 2021 and 2023). TCRbeta CDR3 regions were amplified by the immunoSEQ bias-controlled multiplex PCR and were subjected to high-throughput sequencing. The authors' analysis ran thus. CDR3 sequences were collapsed and filtered by the immunoSEQ vendor pipeline to quantify abundance and frequency of each unique TCRbeta CDR3. Using a 90% global sequence identity threshold, CD-HIT clustered dominant CDR3 amino acid sequences together with SARS-CoV-2-specific ImmuneCODE TCRbeta sequences. A clone was classed as hyperexpanded at a frequency of 0.1 to 1 and as large at a frequency of 0.01 to 0.1. The CDR3 amino acid sequences and the V and J gene assignments of the dominant clones were confirmed with MiXCR. The R stringdist package was used to calculate Levenshtein distances between the patient clonotypes and the ImmuneCODE hits. The clones in this table, taken by TCRdb from immuneACCESS, are in-frame only. Not every clone is retained; where verified, under half of the shortfall comes from an unresolved V gene, and the cause of the rest is unknown. For V, J and clone size, that table is used; D and trimming come from the DNA. The sample table holds roughly 12,000 clones, of which approximately 83% were seen once. The ten largest clonotypes hold approximately 28% of the sample.

Between the V and J ends, shortened by 1 base and 1 base respectively, the junction contains 8 bases. The germline V gene provides CDR1 LGHNA and CDR2 YNFKEQ. The CDR3 measures 14 amino acids from cysteine to phenylalanine. Left in the record is the CDR3 DNA by itself, 42 bases read in frame from the first base. Notes on this clone: Its antigen is still unknown. Per-base quality was not reported, and no clone a single base away is much larger than it.

The QIAamp DNA FFPE kit was used to extract genomic DNA from formalin-fixed paraffin-embedded autopsy tissue. The sample taken for sequencing was right ventricle heart tissue obtained at autopsy. Reading the label with the study, this specimen's cell subset or site is: cardiac tissue sample (left or right ventricle, interventricular septum, or pericardium). The V and J segments used are TRBV4-2 and TRBJ2-7, with TRBD1 perhaps the D gene, on 6 matching bases. This TCR came from a man between 18 and 35 years old with fulminant myocarditis from multisystem inflammatory syndrome in adults (MIS-A) after COVID-19. The sequenced DNA: TGTGCCAGCAGCCAAGGGGGGCCTTCCTACGAGCAGTACTTC. Its product reads: CASSQGGPSYEQYF.